These T cell receptor beta chains were read from a single sample in a study of T cells in Graves' hyperthyroidism and ophthalmopathy. TCRdb independently ran MiXCR on the multiplex PCR reads; one entry per CDR3 protein. Of roughly 380,000 distinct CDR3 sequences listed, 18% are singletons. The sample taken for sequencing was blood. These TCRs come from a woman aged 40 to 49 with Graves' ophthalmopathy. The CDR3 runs from the conserved cysteine through the conserved F or W. A D gene is named only where the DNA matches it firmly. Size is omitted from some rows. Given values are once, few, many or a class for expanded clones.

TRBV4-2	NA	NA	TRBJ1-2	CASSPYTDSFNYGYTF	TGTGCCAGCAGCCCTTACACAGACAGTTTTAACTATGGCTACACCTTC
TRBV20-1	many	TRBD2	TRBJ2-5	CSARALQVAGRVIQETQYF	TGCAGTGCCAGAGCCCTTCAAGTAGCGGGACGTGTGATCCAAGAGACCCAGTACTTC
TRBV20-1	many	NA	TRBJ2-5	CSASIVSRQETQYF	TGCAGTGCTAGTATAGTTTCCAGGCAAGAGACCCAGTACTTC
TRBV20-1	NA	TRBD1	TRBJ1-6	CSATDRAGRNSPLRF	TGCAGTGCCACGGACAGGGCAGGTCGAAATTCACCCCTCCGCTTT
TRBV12-3/TRBV12-4	many	NA	TRBJ2-6	CASSLLGSGANVLTF	TGTGCCAGCAGTTTATTGGGGTCTGGGGCCAACGTCCTGACTTTC
TRBV2	many	NA	TRBJ2-7	CASSEPQTSYEQYF	TGTGCCAGCAGTGAACCCCAGACGTCCTACGAGCAGTACTTC
TRBV6-5	many	NA	TRBJ2-7	CASSFGRGEQYF	TGTGCCAGCAGTTTCGGACGCGGCGAGCAGTACTTC
TRBV12-3/TRBV12-4	many	TRBD1	TRBJ1-1	CASSPHRGRNTEAFF	TGTGCCAGCAGCCCCCACAGGGGTAGAAACACTGAAGCTTTCTTT
TRBV12-3/TRBV12-4	many	NA	TRBJ2-4	CASSLRGAIQYF	TGTGCCAGCAGCCTTAGAGGGGCCATTCAGTACTTC
TRBV20-1	NA	NA	TRBJ1-2	CSARSIRGYTF	TGCAGTGCTAGGTCTATTCGGGGCTACACCTTC
TRBV2	NA	TRBD1	TRBJ2-7	CASSETGTDFYEQYF	TGTGCCAGCAGTGAGACCGGGACAGACTTCTACGAGCAGTACTTC
TRBV7-8	NA	NA	TRBJ2-7	CASSLGDASSYEQYF	TGTGCCAGCAGCTTAGGAGACGCGAGCTCCTACGAGCAGTACTTC
TRBV27	many	NA	TRBJ2-5	CASSFNGAQETQYF	TGTGCCAGCAGTTTTAACGGGGCACAAGAGACCCAGTACTTC
TRBV12-3/TRBV12-4	many	NA	TRBJ1-1	CASSLSLGSEAFF	TGTGCCAGCAGTTTAAGTTTAGGCAGCGAAGCTTTCTTT
TRBV5-1	many	TRBD2	TRBJ2-7	CASSPLAGGPYEQYF	TGCGCCAGCAGCCCGCTAGCGGGAGGCCCCTACGAGCAGTACTTC
TRBV6-1	many	TRBD2	TRBJ2-2	CASSENTSGRAIGELFF	TGTGCCAGCAGTGAAAATACTAGCGGGAGGGCTATCGGGGAGCTGTTTTTT
TRBV6-4	few	NA	TRBJ2-7	CASSYGGVSRF	TGTGCCAGCAGTTACGGCGGGGTCTCACGGTTC
TRBV12-3/TRBV12-4	many	NA	TRBJ1-1	CASRYSAPGREAFF	TGTGCCAGCAGGTATAGTGCCCCAGGGAGGGAAGCTTTCTTT
TRBV19	NA	NA	TRBJ2-5	CASSPGPGAQYF	TGTGCCAGTAGTCCAGGCCCAGGTGCCCAGTACTTC
TRBV6-1	many	NA	TRBJ2-7	CASSGYTGGYEQYF	TGTGCCAGCAGTGGGTACACGGGCGGCTACGAGCAGTACTTC
TRBV7-8	many	TRBD1	TRBJ1-1	CASSWKPGTGEAFF	TGTGCCAGCAGCTGGAAGCCCGGGACAGGCGAAGCTTTCTTT
TRBV6-2/TRBV6-3	medium-sized	TRBD2	TRBJ2-7	CASSYVGTSREQYF	TGTGCCAGCAGTTATGTAGGGACTAGTCGCGAGCAGTACTTC
TRBV11-2	many	TRBD2	TRBJ2-2	CASSLTSGSRFGELFF	TGTGCCAGCAGCTTAACTAGCGGGAGTAGGTTCGGGGAGCTGTTTTTT
TRBV7-2	many	TRBD1	TRBJ2-2	CASSLPGGTGELFF	TGTGCCAGCAGCTTACCAGGGGGCACCGGGGAGCTGTTTTTT
TRBV2	NA	NA	TRBJ1-2	CASTFSLGGNYGYTF	TGTGCCAGCACCTTTTCCTTGGGGGGGAACTATGGCTACACCTTC
TRBV15	many	NA	TRBJ1-2	CATSRDLVRGGYGYTF	TGTGCCACCAGCAGAGACCTAGTCAGGGGCGGCTATGGCTACACCTTC
TRBV20-1	many	NA	TRBJ1-1	CSPGYNTEAFF	TGCAGTCCGGGGTACAACACTGAAGCTTTCTTT